These 3 T cell receptor beta chains were all obtained from the same sample, sequenced in a study of CD8 T cells in ankylosing spondylitis. Broader study findings: A motif in TCR beta, a set of under ten highly homologous variants, appeared characteristic of ankylosing spondylitis blood.

These receptors have no identified antigens. TCRdb called the 5' RACE reads again in MiXCR, with one record for every CDR3 protein. The sample has 350,000 to 450,000 distinct CDR3 sequences; 25% to 30% are singletons. The sequenced material came from blood, either unsorted or a sorted T cell fraction (not recorded which). These receptors originate from a male donor with ankylosing spondylitis.

This chain connects TRBV10-3 to TRBJ2-1; 11 bases map to TRBD2. Trimming took 6 bases from V and 9 from J; bases not matched to a gene: 10. This CDR3 contains 15 residues. Per the germline V gene, CDR1 is ENHRY and CDR2 is SYGVKD. CDR3 amino acids: CAISETSGRGGEQFF. The CDR3 nucleotides are TGTGCCATCAGCGAAACTAGCGGGAGAGGGGGTGAGCAGTTCTTC.

This clonotype has only a few counts. The V call is TRBV5-1, the J call TRBJ2-1; 7 bases are a match to TRBD2. V gave up 1 base and J gave up 8 bases; unmatched junction bases: 9. The CDR3 has 15 residues. In germline, CDR1 is SGHRS, CDR2 YFSETQ. The CDR3 DNA is TGCGCCAGCAGCTTGAAGGACGCCCGGGGGGATGAGCAGTTCTTC. This translates into CASSLKDARGDEQFF.

The genes are TRBV28 and TRBJ2-7, with D maybe TRBD2 (7 bases). Germline-derived CDR1 and CDR2 are MDHEN and SYDVKM. Trimming shortened V by 4 bases and J by 3 bases, and 19 bases separated the two germline ends. The CDR3 sequence is 16 residues long. The CDR3 bases are TGTGCCAGCAGTTCCCGAAGGGGGGGGCGTCTCTACGAGCAGTACTTC. Translated: CASSSRRGGRLYEQYF.